The 8 T cell receptor beta chains below come from one sample, sequenced in a study of cytomegalovirus exposure and HLA in healthy donors (dated by TCRdb to about 2017). Receptors were amplified or captured by the immunoSEQ multiplex PCR assay. For the multiplex PCR, a mixture combining 60 forward primers for TCR Vbeta segments and 13 reverse primers for TCR Jbeta segments was used. As stored in TCRdb, this immuneACCESS dataset retains in-frame rearrangements with V and J assigned. A fraction of the clones does not appear; measured against another copy, unresolved V genes explain less than half of the discrepancy, and the remainder lacks a known reason. The sample records about 170,000 clones, 65% to 85% of which are singletons. 2% to 3% of the sample comes from the top ten. Source material: PBMCs. The receptor set was obtained from a male donor in good health and CMV-seronegative.

The V call is TRBV7-9, the J call TRBJ2-3; 8 bases are a match to TRBD1. In germline, CDR1 is SEHNR, CDR2 FQNEAQ (reference sequence). This CDR3 comprises 16 residues. V was clipped by 4 bases and J by 1 base; unmatched bases: 7. Written as DNA, the CDR3 is TGTGCCAGCAGCTCGGAGGGACAGGTGGGCACAGATACGCAGTATTTT. Residues: CASSSEGQVGTDTQYF.

The rearrangement links TRBV30 to TRBJ2-7, with a possible D match to TRBD1 (5 bases). This CDR3 region has 12 residues. CDR1 is GTSNPN and CDR2 is SVGIG in the germline V gene (reference sequence). The ends were cut back, 5 bases at V and 3 bases at J, with 11 bases in the middle. The CDR3 spells CAWGQGFYEQYF. DNA of the CDR3: TGTGCCTGGGGGCAGGGTTTCTACGAGCAGTACTTC.

The V and J genes are TRBV7-9 and TRBJ1-6, with no clear D. Germline V gives CDR1 SEHNR, CDR2 FQNEAQ (reference sequence). The CDR3 covers 15 residues. The ends were cut back, 3 bases at V and 2 bases at J, with 8 bases in the middle. The CDR3 DNA follows: TGTGCCAGCAGCTTGAGAGGAGCCTATAATTCACCCCTCCACTTT. Amino acids: CASSLRGAYNSPLHF.

This clone has a handful of counts. The chain employs TRBV7-9 and TRBJ2-7; a possible D gene is TRBD1 (5 bases). V lost 5 bases to trimming and J lost 4 bases, with 6 bases between them. There are 11 residues in the CDR3. Germline assignment: CDR1 SEHNR and CDR2 FQNEAQ (reference sequence). This CDR3 reads CASSRGYEQYF. The CDR3 DNA follows: TGTGCCAGCAGCAGGGGTTACGAGCAGTACTTC.

The J gene is TRBJ2-5, the V gene TRBV5-4; 15 bases are shared with TRBD2. After removal of 3 bases from V and 2 bases from J, the junction contained 5 bases not matched to a gene. CDR1 SGHNT and CDR2 YYREEE come from the germline V gene (reference sequence). This CDR3 spans 17 amino acids. This CDR3 reads CASSWTSGRAGQETQYF. In nucleotides, the CDR3 is TGTGCCAGCAGCTGGACTAGCGGGAGGGCCGGTCAAGAGACCCAGTACTTC.

The rearrangement uses TRBV5-1 and TRBJ1-2, with D possibly matching TRBD1 (5 bases). Deletions cut 0 bases from V and 5 bases from J, with 8 bases between. The CDR3 totals 13 residues. Germline V lookup: CDR1 SGHRS, CDR2 YFSETQ. CDR3: CASSLEAGYGYTF. In DNA form, the CDR3 reads TGCGCCAGCAGCTTGGAAGCAGGGTATGGCTACACCTTC.

The chain is built from TRBV4-1 and TRBJ1-5; TRBD1 matches at 8 bases. V shed 0 bases and J 4 bases; nucleotides not matched to a gene: 11. CDR1 and CDR2 (germline): MGHRA, YSYEKL. CDR3 size: 18 residues. Written as DNA, the CDR3 is TGCGCCAGCAGCCAAGATTTGGGCCCCAGGGGGCTAAATCAGCCCCAGCATTTT. Translated, it gives CASSQDLGPRGLNQPQHF.

The chain combines TRBV9 with TRBJ1-1; the D gene is possibly TRBD1 (6 bases). From germline, CDR1 is SGDLS and CDR2 YYNGEE. Trimming pared 3 bases from V and 0 bases from J, leaving 15 bases between. The CDR3 has 16 amino acids. The CDR3 DNA reads TGTGCCAGCAGCGCCGGCTCACAGGGATTGAACACTGAAGCTTTCTTT. Amino acid sequence: CASSAGSQGLNTEAFF.